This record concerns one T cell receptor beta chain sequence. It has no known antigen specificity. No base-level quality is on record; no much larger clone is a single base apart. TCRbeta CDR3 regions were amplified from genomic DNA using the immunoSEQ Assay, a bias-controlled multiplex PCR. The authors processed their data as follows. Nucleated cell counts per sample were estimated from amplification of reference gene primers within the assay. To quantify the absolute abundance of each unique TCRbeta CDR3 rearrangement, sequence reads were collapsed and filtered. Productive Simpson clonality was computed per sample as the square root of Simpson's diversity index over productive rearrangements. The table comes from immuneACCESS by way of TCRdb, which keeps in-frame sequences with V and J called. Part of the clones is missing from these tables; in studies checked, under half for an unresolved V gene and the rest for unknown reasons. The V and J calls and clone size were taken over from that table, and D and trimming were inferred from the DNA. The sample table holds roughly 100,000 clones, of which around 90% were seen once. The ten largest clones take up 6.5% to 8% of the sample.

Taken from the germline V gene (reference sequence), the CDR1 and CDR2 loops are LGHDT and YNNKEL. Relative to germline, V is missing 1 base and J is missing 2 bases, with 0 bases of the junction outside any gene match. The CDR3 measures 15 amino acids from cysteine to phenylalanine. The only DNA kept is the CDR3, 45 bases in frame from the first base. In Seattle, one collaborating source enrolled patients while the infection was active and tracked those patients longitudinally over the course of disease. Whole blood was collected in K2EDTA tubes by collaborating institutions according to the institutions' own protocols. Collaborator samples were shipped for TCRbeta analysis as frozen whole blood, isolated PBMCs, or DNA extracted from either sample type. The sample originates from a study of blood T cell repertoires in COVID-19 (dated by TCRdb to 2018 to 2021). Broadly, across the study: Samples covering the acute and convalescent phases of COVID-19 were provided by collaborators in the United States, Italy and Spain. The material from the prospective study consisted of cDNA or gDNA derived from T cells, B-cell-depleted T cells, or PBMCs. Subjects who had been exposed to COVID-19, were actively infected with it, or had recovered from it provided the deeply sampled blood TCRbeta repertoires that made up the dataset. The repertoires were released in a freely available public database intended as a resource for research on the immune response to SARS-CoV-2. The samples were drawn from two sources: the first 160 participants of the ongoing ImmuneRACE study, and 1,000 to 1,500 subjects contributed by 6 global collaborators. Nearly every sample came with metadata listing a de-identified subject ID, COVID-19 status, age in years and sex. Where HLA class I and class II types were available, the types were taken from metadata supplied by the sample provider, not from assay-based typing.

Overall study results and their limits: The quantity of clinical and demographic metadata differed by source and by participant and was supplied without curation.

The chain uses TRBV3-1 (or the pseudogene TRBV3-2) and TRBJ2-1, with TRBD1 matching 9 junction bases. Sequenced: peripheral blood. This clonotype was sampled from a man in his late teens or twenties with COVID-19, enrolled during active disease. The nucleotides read TGTGCCAGCAGCCAAGGACAGGGGGCCTACAATGAGCAGTTCTTC. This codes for CASSQGQGAYNEQFF.